Reported below is one T cell receptor beta chain. No antigen is known for it. CDR3 length: 16 amino acids. V shed 10 bases and J 0 bases; nucleotides not matched to a gene: 9. Germline loops: CDR1 MNHEY, CDR2 SMNVEV (reference sequence). This record belongs to a study of identifying expanded T cells in peripheral blood. During the collection period, no donor immune events like infections were recorded. Sequencing was performed with immunoSEQ multiplex PCR; in TCRdb, only in-frame clones are kept and a portion is missing. The profile shows approximately 100,000 clones, 70% to 90% of them singletons. The study, taken as a whole, reports: Over approximately two and four weeks, about 17 and 20 clones changed, versus around 1.3 between replicates.

The sequence came from a person aged 18 to 75 in good health. V is TRBV27 and J is TRBJ2-1, with 10 positions matching TRBD2. Sequenced: blood. The CDR3 coding sequence is TGTGCCACAAACCTAGCGGGAGACTCCTCCTACAATGAGCAGTTCTTC. Translation: CATNLAGDSSYNEQFF.